Described below is a single TCR beta chain sequence and its context. This specimen comes from a study of T-cell memory formation after mild COVID-19. TCR alpha and TCR beta cDNA libraries carrying sample barcodes and UMIs were produced by 5'RACE using constant-segment primers. TCRdb used MiXCR to reprocess the 5' RACE reads, holding one entry per CDR3 protein. The data show approximately 98,000 distinct CDR3 sequences, with about 18% seen just once and approximately 5.5% held by the top ten. Sequenced material: PBMCs or a T cell subset sorted from them (not recorded which). This TCR was sampled from a man between 18 and 35 years old who had mild COVID-19 (a few samples of this study predate the infection). Cell type and time point are not known.

CDR3 DNA: TGTGCCAGCAGCTTAGCTTCCCAGCTGAACACTGAAGCTTTCTTT. Its translation: CASSLASQLNTEAFF. The V call is TRBV7-2, the J call TRBJ1-1; no clear D. The CDR3 runs to 15 residues. CDR1 is SGHTA and CDR2 is FQGNSA in the germline V gene. V lost 0 bases, J lost 0 bases, and 8 bases lay in between.